A selection of T cell receptor beta chains follows, all from one sample in a study of blood T cell repertoires in COVID-19. Data came from immunoSEQ multiplex PCR; TCRdb stores just in-frame clones and leaves some out. The table lists tens of thousands of clones, over 75% of them singletons. The sample was peripheral blood. All receptors come from a man aged 80 or over with acute or convalescent COVID-19. Each CDR3 is given with its conserved first and last residue. Each record gives: V gene, J gene, clone size, D gene, CDR3 protein, CDR3 DNA. A D gene is named only where the DNA matches it firmly. The size of a clone is reported for some rows only, either as once, few or many, or as a class for expanded clones.

v_call: TRBV5-1; j_call: TRBJ2-1; clone_size: .; d_call: .; cdr3_aa: CASSLEQATAYNEQFF; cdr3_nt: TGCGCCAGCAGCTTGGAACAGGCCACCGCCTACAATGAGCAGTTCTTC
v_call: TRBV11-3; j_call: TRBJ2-3; clone_size: once; d_call: .; cdr3_aa: CASTDRGGVPDTQYF; cdr3_nt: TGTGCCAGCACCGATAGGGGGGGGGTCCCGGATACGCAGTATTTT
v_call: TRBV7-2; j_call: TRBJ1-3; clone_size: .; d_call: .; cdr3_aa: CASSPQLWGVSGNTIYF; cdr3_nt: TGTGCCAGCAGCCCACAGTTGTGGGGGGTCTCTGGAAACACCATATATTTT
v_call: TRBV19; j_call: TRBJ1-6; clone_size: once; d_call: .; cdr3_aa: CASRFGSAYNSPLHF; cdr3_nt: TGTGCCAGTCGATTTGGGAGCGCCTATAATTCACCCCTCCACTTT
v_call: TRBV4-2; j_call: TRBJ2-7; clone_size: few; d_call: TRBD1; cdr3_aa: CASSLNRGSDEQYF; cdr3_nt: TGTGCCAGCAGCCTCAACAGGGGTTCGGACGAGCAGTACTTC
v_call: TRBV29-1; j_call: TRBJ2-2; clone_size: once; d_call: .; cdr3_aa: CSVDRGYTGELFF; cdr3_nt: TGCAGCGTTGACCGGGGTTACACCGGGGAGCTGTTTTTT
v_call: TRBV25-1; j_call: TRBJ2-1; clone_size: .; d_call: TRBD1; cdr3_aa: CASSLWTGKTYNEQFF; cdr3_nt: TGTGCCAGCAGCCTATGGACAGGTAAAACCTACAATGAGCAGTTCTTC
v_call: TRBV5-6; j_call: TRBJ2-7; clone_size: .; d_call: .; cdr3_aa: CASSLGQYEQYF; cdr3_nt: TGTGCCAGCAGCTTGGGACAATACGAGCAGTACTTC
v_call: TRBV6-5; j_call: TRBJ2-5; clone_size: once; d_call: TRBD2; cdr3_aa: CASSYGPSGGQETQYF; cdr3_nt: TGTGCCAGCAGTTACGGCCCTAGCGGGGGTCAAGAGACCCAGTACTTC
v_call: TRBV11-3; j_call: TRBJ2-5; clone_size: .; d_call: TRBD1; cdr3_aa: CASSPGRQGEETQYF; cdr3_nt: TGTGCCAGCAGTCCCGGGCGACAGGGGGAAGAGACCCAGTACTTC
v_call: TRBV7-9; j_call: TRBJ2-2; clone_size: .; d_call: TRBD1; cdr3_aa: CASSSTGGAFGGELFF; cdr3_nt: TGTGCCAGCAGCTCAACAGGGGGCGCTTTTGGCGGGGAGCTGTTTTTT